These T cell receptor beta chains were read from a single sample in a study of monozygotic twins with inflammatory bowel disease. TCRdb reprocessed the 5' RACE reads, with one entry per CDR3 protein and no DNA. The ten top clones account for around 2.6%, within a sample of a few hundred thousand distinct CDR3 sequences. The sequencing sample was made of blood. The receptor set was obtained from a human donor with ulcerative colitis or Crohn's disease, or a healthy co-twin of an affected twin (not recorded which). Each CDR3 is given with its conserved first and last residue.

V,J,CDR3
TRBV6-5,TRBJ2-1,CASSYPGQGAYNEQFF
TRBV25-1,TRBJ2-7,CASSERAEEQYF
TRBV10-3,TRBJ2-2,CAISDNDGELFF
TRBV7-8,TRBJ1-6,CASSLVGTESPLHF
TRBV4-3,TRBJ1-2,CASSQLGQGRDYGYTF
TRBV5-1,TRBJ2-1,CTSSASGTRSYGEQFF
TRBV20-1,TRBJ2-1,CSARVTGLAGGQGQFF
TRBV5-1,TRBJ2-3,CASSEGGLAMTDTQYF
TRBV27,TRBJ1-1,CASSLRPRMNTEAFF
TRBV7-8,TRBJ2-7,CASSLELAGSQYF
TRBV12-5,TRBJ2-1,CASGLVLGGRYNEQFF
TRBV12-3/TRBV12-4,TRBJ2-7,CASRPGRHPTYEQYF
TRBV7-9,TRBJ2-7,CASSLVGQGWEQYF
TRBV20-1,TRBJ2-1,CSASSPNEQFF
TRBV12-3/TRBV12-4,TRBJ2-3,CASSPRGDTDTQYF
TRBV27,TRBJ1-2,CASSRDGHYGYTF
TRBV30,TRBJ1-1,CAWSRGQVGTEAFF
TRBV30,TRBJ2-1,CAWSGWTGDYNEQFF
TRBV20-1,TRBJ1-5,CSASGTGGYKGQHF
TRBV7-9,TRBJ1-1,CASSMGQVEAFF
TRBV14,TRBJ1-6,CASSQQDRVPPLHF
TRBV28,TRBJ2-4,CASSHDSGSGGKVGSIQYF
TRBV4-3,TRBJ2-7,CASSQDRAGWGYEQYF
TRBV20-1,TRBJ2-2,CSARDLGRGTGELFF
TRBV29-1,TRBJ1-5,CSASGTGGLDSNQPQHF
TRBV5-1,TRBJ2-5,CASSPLRVDWETQYF